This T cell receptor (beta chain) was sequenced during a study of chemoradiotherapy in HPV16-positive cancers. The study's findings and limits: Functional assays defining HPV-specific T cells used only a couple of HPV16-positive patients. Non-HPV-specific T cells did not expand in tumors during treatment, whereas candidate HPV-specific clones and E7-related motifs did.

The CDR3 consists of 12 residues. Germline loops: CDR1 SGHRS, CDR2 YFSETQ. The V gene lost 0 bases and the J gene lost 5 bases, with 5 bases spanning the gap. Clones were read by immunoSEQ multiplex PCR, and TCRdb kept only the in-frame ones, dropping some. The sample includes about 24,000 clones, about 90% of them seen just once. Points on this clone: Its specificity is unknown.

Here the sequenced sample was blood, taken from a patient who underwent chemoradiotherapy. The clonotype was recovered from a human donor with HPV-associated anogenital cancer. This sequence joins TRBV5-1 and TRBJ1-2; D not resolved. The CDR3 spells CASSLEGYGYTF. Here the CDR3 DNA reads TGCGCCAGCAGCTTGGAAGGGTATGGCTACACCTTC. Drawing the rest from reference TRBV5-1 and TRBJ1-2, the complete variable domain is KAGVTQTPRYLIKTRGQQVTLSCSPISGHRSVSWYQQTPGQGLQFLFEYFSETQRNKGNFPGRFSGRQFSNSRSEMNVSTLELGDSALYLCASSLEGYGYTFGSGTRLTVV.